The 18 T cell receptor beta chains presented below share a single source sample, sequenced in a study of cytomegalovirus exposure and HLA in healthy donors. The protocol was immunoSEQ multiplex PCR, while the TCRdb copy is restricted to in-frame clones and leaves out a portion. The data hold 150,000 to 200,000 clones, with approximately 82% observed a single time. The sample was PBMCs. These TCRs come from a woman in her twenties or thirties in good health and CMV-seropositive.

The chain carries TRBV2 and TRBJ2-1; 10 bases are shared with TRBD2. CDR3 length: 15 residues. The V and J ends lost 5 bases and 9 bases, in that order; junction bases with no gene match: 10. Germline V gene lookup returns CDR1 SNHLY and CDR2 FYNNEI. CDR3: CASSWTSGGRSEQFF. The CDR3 nucleotides read TGTGCCAGCAGTTGGACTAGCGGAGGCCGGAGTGAGCAGTTCTTC.

This chain connects TRBV6-1 to TRBJ1-2, with D possibly TRBD1 on 5 matching bases. The V gene lost 1 base and the J gene lost 2 bases, with 8 bases spanning the gap. The CDR3 is 14 residues long. Per the germline V gene, CDR1 is MNHNS and CDR2 is SASEGT. This CDR3 is CASSEGGRNYGYTF. The DNA of the CDR3 is TGTGCCAGCAGTGAAGGGGGCAGAAACTATGGCTACACCTTC.

This chain joins TRBV4-2 and TRBJ2-7, with unresolved D. Germline lookup yields CDR1 LGHNA and CDR2 YNFKEQ. V shed 4 bases and J shed 3 bases, with 10 bases lying between them. The length of the CDR3 is 13 residues. CDR3 residues: CASSRDSHYEQYF. The CDR3 DNA follows: TGTGCCAGCAGCCGAGATTCCCACTACGAGCAGTACTTC.

The chain links TRBV6-5 to TRBJ2-6; no clear D gene. The CDR3 is 14 amino acids. Looked up from germline, CDR1 is MNHEY and CDR2 is SVGAGI. V was pared by 6 bases and J by 0 bases, with 6 bases between. The CDR3 sequence is CASSLPSGANVLTF. The CDR3 DNA sequence: TGTGCCAGCAGCCTCCCCTCTGGGGCCAACGTCCTGACTTTC.

J is TRBJ1-2 and V is TRBV5-4; 7 nucleotides agree with TRBD1. This CDR3 has 12 amino acids. Germline V gives CDR1 SGHNT, CDR2 YYREEE (reference sequence). Trimming removed 4 bases from V and 6 bases from J; junction bases left unmatched: 3. In DNA, the CDR3 is TGTGCCAGCAGCCGGACAGGTGATGGCTACACCTTC. This encodes CASSRTGDGYTF. Variable domain in full (rest from reference TRBV5-4 and TRBJ1-2): ETGVTQSPTHLIKTRGQQVTLRCSSQSGHNTVSWYQQALGQGPQFIFQYYREEENGRGNFPPRFSGLQFPNYSSELNVNALELDDSALYLCASSRTGDGYTFGSGTRLTVV.

J is TRBJ2-7 and V is TRBV4-2; D not resolved. The CDR3 covers 15 residues. Germline V gene sequence: CDR1 LGHNA, CDR2 YNFKEQ. V lost 0 bases, J lost 3 bases, and 12 bases lay in between. DNA for the CDR3: TGTGCCAGCAGCCAAGATGGCAGTCAGGACTACGAGCAGTACTTC. Its translation: CASSQDGSQDYEQYF.

The rearrangement uses TRBV30 and TRBJ2-1; no definite D call. The CDR3 runs 12 residues. Germline V gene data show CDR1 as GTSNPN and CDR2 as SVGIG (reference sequence). Trimming stripped 4 bases from V and 2 bases from J, with 6 bases between. The CDR3 nucleotides read TGTGCCTGGACCCTCCCCTACAATGAGCAGTTCTTC. Protein: CAWTLPYNEQFF.

V is TRBV29-1 and J is TRBJ2-1, with TRBD2 matching 9 bases. The CDR3 has 12 residues. Germline CDR1 and CDR2: SQVTM and ANQGSEA. Germline trimming cut 3 bases from V and 7 bases from J; bases unmatched to any gene: 1. Here the CDR3 reads CSVDLAGNEQFF. CDR3 DNA: TGCAGCGTTGATCTAGCGGGAAATGAGCAGTTCTTC.

V usage is TRBV2 and J usage is TRBJ2-2, with D unclear. Germline assignment: CDR1 SNHLY and CDR2 FYNNEI. The germline V and J ends were trimmed by 8 bases and 4 bases, with 11 bases remaining between them. This CDR3 region has 13 residues. This chain's CDR3 is CASVYQATGELFF. CDR3 nucleotides: TGTGCCAGCGTTTATCAGGCCACCGGGGAGCTGTTTTTT.

This clone appeared a few times. This chain joins TRBV6-5 and TRBJ2-1, with 7 bases lining up with TRBD2. The ends lost 6 bases at V and 2 bases at J; junction bases unmatched: 4. Germline CDR1 reads MNHEY; CDR2 reads SVGAGI. This CDR3 has 14 residues. In DNA, the CDR3 is TGTGCCAGCAGACCCGGACTAGCCTACAATGAGCAGTTCTTC. The encoded protein is CASRPGLAYNEQFF.

V usage is TRBV9 and J usage is TRBJ2-7; D is uncertain. This CDR3 region has 13 residues. Germline CDR1 SGDLS, CDR2 YYNGEE. Trimming stripped 0 bases from V and 5 bases from J, with 9 bases between. CDR3 region: CASSVGSANEQYF. The CDR3 region has the DNA TGTGCCAGCAGCGTAGGAAGCGCGAACGAGCAGTACTTC.

The chain combines TRBV5-1 with TRBJ2-3, with D unresolved. V lost 4 bases and J 2 bases, leaving 11 bases between the germline ends. The CDR3 consists of 14 residues. CDR1 and CDR2 (germline): SGHRS, YFSETQ. CDR3 sequence: CASSVTGDTDTQYF. The CDR3 DNA is TGCGCCAGCAGCGTTACGGGTGACACAGATACGCAGTATTTT.

V and J are TRBV7-8 and TRBJ2-7, with D unresolved. Per germline, CDR1 SGHVS and CDR2 FQNEAQ. V lost 5 bases and J lost 1, with 9 bases in between. CDR3 size: 13 residues. For the CDR3, the DNA is TGTGCCAGCAGCCCTCTAGATTCCTACGAGCAGTACTTC. Amino acid sequence: CASSPLDSYEQYF.

The gene calls are TRBV10-3 and TRBJ2-1; 9 bases map to TRBD2. J lost 4 bases, V lost 6 bases, and 7 bases had no gene match. CDR3 length: 15 residues. The germline gives CDR1 ENHRY, CDR2 SYGVKD. CDR3 protein: CAISQGGLAYNEQFF. In DNA, the CDR3 is TGTGCCATCAGCCAGGGCGGACTAGCGTACAATGAGCAGTTCTTC.

The chain uses TRBV19 and TRBJ1-5, with D possibly TRBD1 on 6 matching bases. Germline CDR1 reads LNHDA; CDR2 reads SQIVND (reference sequence). V was trimmed by 3 bases and J by 0 bases, leaving 9 bases between them. The CDR3 has 15 amino acids. CDR3 sequence: CASSMDSYSNQPQHF. In DNA form, the CDR3 reads TGTGCCAGTAGTATGGACAGTTATAGCAATCAGCCCCAGCATTTT. The whole variable domain, remainder taken from reference TRBV19 and TRBJ1-5, is DGGITQSPKYLFRKEGQNVTLSCEQNLNHDAMYWYRQDPGQGLRLIYYSQIVNDFQKGDIAEGYSVSREKKESFPLTVTSAQKNPTAFYLCASSMDSYSNQPQHFGDGTRLSIL.

V gene TRBV2 combines with J gene TRBJ1-2; a weak D match, TRBD1 (5 bases). V lost 5 bases, J lost 8 bases, and 15 bases lay in between. The CDR3 loop spans 13 amino acids. From germline, CDR1 is SNHLY and CDR2 FYNNEI. The CDR3 here is CASSPIMEGGYTF. The CDR3 coding sequence is TGTGCCAGCAGTCCTATCATGGAGGGGGGCTACACCTTC. Drawing the rest from reference TRBV2 and TRBJ1-2, the complete variable domain is EPEVTQTPSHQVTQMGQEVILRCVPISNHLYFYWYRQILGQKVEFLVSFYNNEISEKSEIFDDQFSVERPDGSNFTLKIRSTKLEDSAMYFCASSPIMEGGYTFGSGTRLTVV.

This clone has a single count. V and J are TRBV20-1 and TRBJ1-1; 7 bases line up with TRBD1. The CDR3 covers 11 residues. Germline CDR1 is DFQATT and CDR2 is SNEGSKA (reference sequence). CDR3: CRGGMDTEAFF. Written as DNA, the CDR3 is TGCAGAGGGGGCATGGACACTGAAGCTTTCTTT.

The genes are TRBV6-1 and TRBJ2-2, with 11 bases aligning to TRBD2. V shed 5 bases, J shed 2 bases, and the junction held 4 bases outside the gene matches. There are 16 residues in the CDR3. Germline V gene lookup returns CDR1 MNHNS and CDR2 SASEGT. CDR3 region: CASSQGTSGNTGELFF. CDR3 nucleotide sequence: TGTGCCAGCAGTCAAGGGACTAGCGGAAACACCGGGGAGCTGTTTTTT.